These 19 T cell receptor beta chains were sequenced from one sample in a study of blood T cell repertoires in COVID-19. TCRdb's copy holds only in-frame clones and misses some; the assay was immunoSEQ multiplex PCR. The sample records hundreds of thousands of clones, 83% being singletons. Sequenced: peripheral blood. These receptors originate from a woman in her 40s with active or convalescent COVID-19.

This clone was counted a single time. The DNA for the CDR3 is TGTGCCAGCAGCCGTATGACGACAGGGGTGGGCTACACCTTC. Its translation is CASSRMTTGVGYTF. J is TRBJ1-2 and V is TRBV7-2; TRBD1 matches 8 bases. Germline V gene lookup returns CDR1 SGHTA and CDR2 FQGNSA. The trim removed 5 bases at V and 8 bases at J, leaving 10 bases unmatched. CDR3 length: 14 residues. Filled out from reference TRBV7-2 and TRBJ1-2, the complete variable domain reads GAGVSQSPSNKVTEKGKDVELRCDPISGHTALYWYRQSLGQGLEFLIYFQGNSAPDKSGLPSDRFSAERTGGSVSTLTIQRTQQEDSAVYLCASSRMTTGVGYTFGSGTRLTVV.

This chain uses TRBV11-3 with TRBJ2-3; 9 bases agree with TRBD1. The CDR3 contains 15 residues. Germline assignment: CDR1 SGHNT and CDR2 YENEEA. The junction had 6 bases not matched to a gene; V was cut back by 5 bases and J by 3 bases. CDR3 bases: TGTGCCAGCAGCCGACCGGGACAGGGTACAGATACGCAGTATTTT. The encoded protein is CASSRPGQGTDTQYF.

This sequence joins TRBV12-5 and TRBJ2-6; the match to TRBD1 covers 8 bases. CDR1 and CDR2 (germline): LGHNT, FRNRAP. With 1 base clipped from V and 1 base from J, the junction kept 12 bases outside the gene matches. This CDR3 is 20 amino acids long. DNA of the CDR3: TGTGCTAGTGGTTTGGCCGCCTCCAGGGGGCTTGTATCTGGGGCCAACGTCCTGACTTTC. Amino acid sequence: CASGLAASRGLVSGANVLTF.

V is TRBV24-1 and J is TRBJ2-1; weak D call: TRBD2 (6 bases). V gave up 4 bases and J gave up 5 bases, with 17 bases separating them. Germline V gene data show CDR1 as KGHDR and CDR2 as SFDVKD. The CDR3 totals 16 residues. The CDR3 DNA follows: TGTGCCACCAGTGACCCTCGGAGGGGATACAACAATGAGCAGTTCTTC. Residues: CATSDPRRGYNNEQFF.

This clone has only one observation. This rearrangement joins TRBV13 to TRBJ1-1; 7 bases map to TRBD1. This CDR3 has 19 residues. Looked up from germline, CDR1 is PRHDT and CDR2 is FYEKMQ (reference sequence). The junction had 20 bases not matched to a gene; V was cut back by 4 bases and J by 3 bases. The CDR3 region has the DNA TGTGCCAGCAGCTCGGACCGTGTGGCAGGGGGTAGAAAGGACACTGAAGCTTTCTTT. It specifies CASSSDRVAGGRKDTEAFF.

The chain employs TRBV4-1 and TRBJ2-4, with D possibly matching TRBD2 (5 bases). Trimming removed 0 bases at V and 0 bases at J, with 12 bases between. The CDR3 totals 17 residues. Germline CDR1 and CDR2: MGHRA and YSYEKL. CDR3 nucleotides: TGCGCCAGCAGCCAAGATTCAGCGGATCTAGCCAAAAACATTCAGTACTTC. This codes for CASSQDSADLAKNIQYF.

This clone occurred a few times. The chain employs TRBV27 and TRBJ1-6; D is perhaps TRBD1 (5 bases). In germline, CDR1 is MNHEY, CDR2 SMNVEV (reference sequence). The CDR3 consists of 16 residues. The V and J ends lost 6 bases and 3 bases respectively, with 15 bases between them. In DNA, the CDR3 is TGTGCCAGCAGGACAACAAGGGGTCTCTATAATTCACCCCTCCACTTT. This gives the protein CASRTTRGLYNSPLHF.

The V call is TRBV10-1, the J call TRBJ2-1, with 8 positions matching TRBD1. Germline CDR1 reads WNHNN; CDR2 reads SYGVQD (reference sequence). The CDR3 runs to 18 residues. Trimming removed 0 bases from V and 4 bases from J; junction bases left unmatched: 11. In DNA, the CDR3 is TGCGCCAGCAGTGAGTCACTCTCCGGACAGGGAATATACAATGAGCAGTTCTTC. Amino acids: CASSESLSGQGIYNEQFF.

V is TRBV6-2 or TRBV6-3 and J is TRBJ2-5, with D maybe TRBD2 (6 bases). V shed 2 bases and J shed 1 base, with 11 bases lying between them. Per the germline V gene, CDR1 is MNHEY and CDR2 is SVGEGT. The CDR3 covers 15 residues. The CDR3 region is CASSYTASVQETQYF. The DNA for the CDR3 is TGTGCCAGCAGTTACACGGCTAGCGTCCAAGAGACCCAGTACTTC.

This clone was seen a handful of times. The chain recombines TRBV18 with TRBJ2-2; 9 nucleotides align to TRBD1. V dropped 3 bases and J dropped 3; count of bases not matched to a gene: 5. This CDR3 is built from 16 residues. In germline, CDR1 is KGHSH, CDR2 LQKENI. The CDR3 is CASSPETGGHTGELFF. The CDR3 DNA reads TGTGCCAGCTCACCCGAAACAGGGGGCCACACCGGGGAGCTGTTTTTT.

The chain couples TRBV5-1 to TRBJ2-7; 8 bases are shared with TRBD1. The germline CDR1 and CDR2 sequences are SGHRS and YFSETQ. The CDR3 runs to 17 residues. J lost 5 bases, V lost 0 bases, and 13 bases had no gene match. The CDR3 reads CASSLARAGQGEDEQYF. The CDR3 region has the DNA TGCGCCAGCAGCTTGGCCAGGGCTGGACAGGGCGAGGACGAGCAGTACTTC.

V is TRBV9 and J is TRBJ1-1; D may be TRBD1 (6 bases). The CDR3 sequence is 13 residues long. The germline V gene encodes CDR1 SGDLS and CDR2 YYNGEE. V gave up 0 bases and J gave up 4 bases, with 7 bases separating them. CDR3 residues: CASSVVQGTEAFF. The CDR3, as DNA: TGTGCCAGCAGCGTAGTACAGGGCACTGAAGCTTTCTTT.

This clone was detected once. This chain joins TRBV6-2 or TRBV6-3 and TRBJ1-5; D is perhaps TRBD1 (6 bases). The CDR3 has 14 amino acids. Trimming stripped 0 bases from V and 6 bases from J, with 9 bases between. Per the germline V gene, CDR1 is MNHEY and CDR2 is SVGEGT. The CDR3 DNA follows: TGTGCCAGCAGTTACTCCGGGGGGCGTCAGCCCCAGCATTTT. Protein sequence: CASSYSGGRQPQHF.

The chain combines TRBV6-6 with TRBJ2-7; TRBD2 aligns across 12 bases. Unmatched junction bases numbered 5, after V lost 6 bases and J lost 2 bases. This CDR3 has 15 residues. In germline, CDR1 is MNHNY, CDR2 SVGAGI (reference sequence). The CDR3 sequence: CASRTLAGGTYEQYF. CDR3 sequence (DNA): TGTGCCAGCAGGACTCTAGCGGGGGGGACCTACGAGCAGTACTTC.

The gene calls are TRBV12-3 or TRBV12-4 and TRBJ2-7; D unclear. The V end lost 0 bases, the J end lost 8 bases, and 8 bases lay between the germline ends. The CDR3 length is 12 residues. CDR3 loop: CASSLARHKQYF. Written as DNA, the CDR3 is TGTGCCAGCAGTTTAGCGAGGCACAAGCAGTACTTC.

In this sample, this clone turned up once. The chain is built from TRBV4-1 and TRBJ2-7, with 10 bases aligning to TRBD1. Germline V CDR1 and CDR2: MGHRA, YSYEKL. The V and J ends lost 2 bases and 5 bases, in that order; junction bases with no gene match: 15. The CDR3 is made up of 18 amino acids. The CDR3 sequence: CASSQHPPGTGAEDEQYF. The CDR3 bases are TGCGCCAGCAGCCAACACCCCCCAGGGACAGGGGCAGAAGACGAGCAGTACTTC.

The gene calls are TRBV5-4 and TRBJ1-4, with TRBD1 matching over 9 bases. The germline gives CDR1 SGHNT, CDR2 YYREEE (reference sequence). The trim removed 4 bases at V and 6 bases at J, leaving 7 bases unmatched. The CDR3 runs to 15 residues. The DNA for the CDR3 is TGTGCCAGCAGCCCGGATGGGACAGGGCATGAAAAACTGTTTTTT. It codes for CASSPDGTGHEKLFF.

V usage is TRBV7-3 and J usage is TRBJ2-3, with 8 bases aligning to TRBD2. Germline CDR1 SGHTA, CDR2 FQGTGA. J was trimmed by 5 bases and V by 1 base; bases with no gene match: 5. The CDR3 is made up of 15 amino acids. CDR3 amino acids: CASSLKRGSGDTQYF. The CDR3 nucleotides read TGTGCCAGCAGCTTAAAGCGGGGGTCAGGAGATACGCAGTATTTT.

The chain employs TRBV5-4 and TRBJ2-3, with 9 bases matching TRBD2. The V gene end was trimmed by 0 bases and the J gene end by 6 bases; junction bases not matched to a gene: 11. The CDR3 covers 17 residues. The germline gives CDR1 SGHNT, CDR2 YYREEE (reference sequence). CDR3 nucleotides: TGTGCCAGCAGCTTGGGGTCGGCTAGCGGGACCAGGGATACGCAGTATTTT. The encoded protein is CASSLGSASGTRDTQYF. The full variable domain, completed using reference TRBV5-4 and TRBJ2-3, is ETGVTQSPTHLIKTRGQQVTLRCSSQSGHNTVSWYQQALGQGPQFIFQYYREEENGRGNFPPRFSGLQFPNYSSELNVNALELDDSALYLCASSLGSASGTRDTQYFGPGTRLTVL.